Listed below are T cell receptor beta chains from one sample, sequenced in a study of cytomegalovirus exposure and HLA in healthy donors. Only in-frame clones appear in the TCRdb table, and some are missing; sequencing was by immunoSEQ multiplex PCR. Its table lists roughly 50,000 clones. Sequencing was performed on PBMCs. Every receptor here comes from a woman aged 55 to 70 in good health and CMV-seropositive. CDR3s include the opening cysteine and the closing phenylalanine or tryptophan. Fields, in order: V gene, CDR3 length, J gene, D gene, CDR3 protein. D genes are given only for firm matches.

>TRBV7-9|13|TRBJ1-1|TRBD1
CASTIQGALEAFF
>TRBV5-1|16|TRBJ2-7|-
CASSPETPGQAYEQYF
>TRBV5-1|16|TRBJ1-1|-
CASRGGGGGANTEAFF
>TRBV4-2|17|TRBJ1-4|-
CASSLAPGETTNEKLFF
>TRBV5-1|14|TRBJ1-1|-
CASSSTSGATEAFF
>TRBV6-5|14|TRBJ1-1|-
CASSLTGLNTEAFF
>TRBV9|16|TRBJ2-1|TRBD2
CASSVALSGGDNEQFF
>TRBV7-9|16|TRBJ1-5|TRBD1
CASSLDPGGSHQPQHF
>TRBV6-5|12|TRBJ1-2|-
CASTDSIVGHTF
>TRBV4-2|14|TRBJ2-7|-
CASSQDASDYEQYF
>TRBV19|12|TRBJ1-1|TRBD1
CASRTGYTEAFF
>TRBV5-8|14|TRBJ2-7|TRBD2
CASSLGGTKYEQYF
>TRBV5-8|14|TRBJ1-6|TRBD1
CASSVGTGNSPLHF
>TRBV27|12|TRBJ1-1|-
CATRQRNTEAFF
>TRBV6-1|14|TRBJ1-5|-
CASSERGFNQPQHF
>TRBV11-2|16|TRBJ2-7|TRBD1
CASSLGTGQIAYEQYF
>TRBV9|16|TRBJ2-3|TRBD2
CASSTLSGSSTDTQYF
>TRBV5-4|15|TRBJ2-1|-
CASSFSTGSYNEQFF
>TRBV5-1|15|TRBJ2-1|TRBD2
CASSLGAGGYNEQFF
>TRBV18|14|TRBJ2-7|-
CASSPRDNSYEQYF
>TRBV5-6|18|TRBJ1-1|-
CASSWIHWSGTMNTEAFF
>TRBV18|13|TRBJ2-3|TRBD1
CASHTGGIDTQYF
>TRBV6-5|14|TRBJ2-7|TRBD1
CASSLQQGAYEQYF
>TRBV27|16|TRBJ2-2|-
CASSLFGTPNTGELFF
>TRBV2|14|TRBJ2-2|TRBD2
CAIPSGGAAGELFF
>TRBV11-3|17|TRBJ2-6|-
CASSPSGGASGANVLTF
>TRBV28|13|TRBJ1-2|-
CASRPQGNYGYTF
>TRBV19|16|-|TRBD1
CASSARPGQDSYEQYF
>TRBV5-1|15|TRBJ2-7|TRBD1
CASSGGTGGYDEQYF
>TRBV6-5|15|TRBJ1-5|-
CASRVKGGGDQHQHF
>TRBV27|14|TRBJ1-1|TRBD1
CASSPRLDRVEAFF
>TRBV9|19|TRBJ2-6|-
CASSVDDSYSGSGANVLTF
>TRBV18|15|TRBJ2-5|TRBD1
CASSRGQGLQETQYF
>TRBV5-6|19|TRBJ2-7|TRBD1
CASSLEMYLGQGKAYEQYF
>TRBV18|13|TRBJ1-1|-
CASSPPKGKEAFF
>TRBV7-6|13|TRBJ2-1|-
CASSFSLGDEQFF
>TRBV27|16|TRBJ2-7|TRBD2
CASSWRTSGAAYEQYF
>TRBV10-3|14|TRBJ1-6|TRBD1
CAISGQGYNSPLHF
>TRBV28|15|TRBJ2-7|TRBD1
CASSQSGQVAYEQYF
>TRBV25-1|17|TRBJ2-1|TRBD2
CASSESPGGGHYNEQFF
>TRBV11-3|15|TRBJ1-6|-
CASSLRQGLYSPLHF
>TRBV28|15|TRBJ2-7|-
CASSLLSKDTYEQYF
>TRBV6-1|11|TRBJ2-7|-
CASGQYYEQYF
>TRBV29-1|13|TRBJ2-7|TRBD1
CSVEETGAYEQYF
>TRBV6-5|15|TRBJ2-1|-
CASSSGTPHDNEQFF
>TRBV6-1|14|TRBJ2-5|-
CASSGTRPPETQYF
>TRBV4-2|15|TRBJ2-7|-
CASSRRGGAGYEQYF
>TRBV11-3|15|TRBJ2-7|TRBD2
CASSSYSGGPYEQYF
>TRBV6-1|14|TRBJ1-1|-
CASRDLTGWTEAFF
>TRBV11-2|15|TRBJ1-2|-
CASSSGSYPNYGYTF
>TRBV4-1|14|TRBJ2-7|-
CASSPTGNSYEQYF
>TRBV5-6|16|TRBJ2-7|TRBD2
CASSLGGAGATREQYF
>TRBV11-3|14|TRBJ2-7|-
CASSLGWTRSEQYF